The rows below give T cell receptor beta chains drawn from one sample of a study of cytomegalovirus exposure and HLA in healthy donors. Sequencing used immunoSEQ multiplex PCR; TCRdb keeps in-frame clones, though not all of them. The record lists 45,000 to 60,000 clones, of which the ten most abundant hold approximately 6.5%. Sequencing used PBMCs. These receptors came from a woman between 40 and 55 years old in good health and CMV-seronegative. Each CDR3 is given without its conserved first and last residue. Each record gives: D gene, J gene, V gene, CDR3 protein. D genes are given only for firm matches.

TRBD2	-	TRBV7-6	ASSLRTSGSSEQY
-	TRBJ1-4	TRBV5-1	ASSLLGDGSYEKLF
TRBD1	TRBJ1-6	TRBV27	ASSSTGYGSPLH
-	TRBJ2-7	TRBV28	ASSFAGYEQY
-	TRBJ1-2	TRBV5-8	ASSLSGNYGYT
-	TRBJ2-7	TRBV18	ASSRRTPLLNYEQY
-	TRBJ1-2	TRBV18	ASSPDTRSTLYGYT
TRBD1	TRBJ2-7	TRBV6-5	ASSYSGTGKLKQY
TRBD2	TRBJ2-7	TRBV28	ASRTSGYEQY
TRBD2	TRBJ2-1	TRBV6-4	ASSDGREDNEQF
-	TRBJ2-5	TRBV14	ASSKNRFQETQY
TRBD2	TRBJ2-2	TRBV10-3	AISESGEGNTGELF
-	TRBJ2-5	TRBV5-1	ASSSGNVQETQY
TRBD1	TRBJ1-2	TRBV19	ASSNGQGVDGYT
-	TRBJ2-7	TRBV6-5	ASSYVDEQY
TRBD2	TRBJ2-1	TRBV7-2	ASSSLAGIYNEQF
-	TRBJ1-1	TRBV6-1	ASSEAGGYAEAF
-	TRBJ1-5	TRBV6-6	ASSYGTGTNQPQH
-	TRBJ2-3	TRBV18	ASSAGSPSTDTQY
-	TRBJ1-6	TRBV9	ASSASGGKDDSPLH
-	TRBJ1-1	TRBV18	ASSPGGGAEAF
-	TRBJ2-1	TRBV19	ASSIFGGASSYNEQF
-	TRBJ1-5	TRBV6-1	ASSVDPDYQPQH
-	TRBJ2-7	TRBV18	ASSPPQGSAYEQY
TRBD2	TRBJ2-5	TRBV5-1	ASSRGDFRRETQY
TRBD1	TRBJ2-7	TRBV27	ASRPGGQGAHEQY
TRBD1	TRBJ2-7	TRBV5-1	ASKVGTDSYEQY
-	TRBJ2-3	TRBV28	ASSFLGGGSGGSSTDTQY
-	TRBJ2-7	TRBV18	ASSPRGYEQY
-	TRBJ1-1	TRBV5-1	ASSPREWQAGQYTEAF
-	TRBJ1-3	TRBV19	ASKMRGDGNTIY
-	TRBJ1-5	TRBV18	ASSPLGGNQPQH
-	TRBJ1-4	TRBV5-6	ASSRPTRANEKLF
TRBD1	TRBJ1-1	TRBV6-1	ASQGTAREAF
-	TRBJ2-1	TRBV4-1	ASSQDLGSDNEQF
TRBD1	TRBJ1-2	TRBV4-3	ASSPGQANYGYT
-	TRBJ1-2	TRBV5-6	ASSLVNRAYGYT
TRBD1	TRBJ1-1	TRBV4-2	ASSRVSDRANTEAF
-	TRBJ1-5	TRBV5-6	ASSLGVGVQPQH
-	TRBJ2-2	TRBV5-8	ASTVNVLGIAGELF
-	TRBJ1-5	TRBV10-3	AISESQGGQPQH
-	TRBJ1-2	TRBV5-8	ANSTPRARNYGYT
-	TRBJ2-5	TRBV25-1	ASSEFYGETQY
-	TRBJ1-1	TRBV2	ASTRDDTEAF
-	TRBJ1-1	TRBV5-6	ASSLSGADTEAF
TRBD2	TRBJ2-2	TRBV10-3	AISTSGRAGTGELF
-	TRBJ1-5	TRBV19	ASAQDNNQPQH
-	TRBJ1-1	TRBV20-1	SATKEQPY
-	TRBJ2-5	TRBV30	AWSVDGGYQETQY
-	TRBJ2-3	TRBV7-2	ASSPDSLGTDTQY
TRBD2	TRBJ2-1	TRBV6-5	AVGTSGRAKDEQF
-	TRBJ2-6	TRBV11-2	ASSSPRAGIHSGANVLT
TRBD1	TRBJ1-1	TRBV5-1	ASSLGDRGSEAF
-	TRBJ2-5	TRBV6-6	ASSWQGQENQY